This TCR beta chain was sequenced during a study of OX40 agonist ivuxolimab in advanced cancers. For the study at large: The mean age was about 61 years, ranging from about 20 to 79, with 82.7% of participants male.

Looked up from germline, CDR1 is SGHKS and CDR2 is YYEKEE (reference sequence). There are 14 residues in the CDR3. The V end was cut by 2 bases, the J end by 5 bases, with 13 bases between. The data were produced by immunoSEQ multiplex PCR, yet TCRdb's version contains in-frame clones alone and is incomplete. The profile shows roughly 9,900 clones, 65% to 75% of them singletons. Sequencing was performed on CD4+ or CD8+ T cells sorted from blood, taken in a trial of the OX40 agonist ivuxolimab. This sequence joins TRBV5-5 and TRBJ1-2, with D perhaps matching TRBD1 (5 bases). The TCR was taken from an adult with an advanced solid tumor such as melanoma, head and neck, liver or kidney cancer. CDR3 protein: CASSFRGARYGYTF. CDR3 sequence (DNA): TGTGCCAGCAGCTTCCGAGGGGCGAGGTATGGCTACACCTTC.